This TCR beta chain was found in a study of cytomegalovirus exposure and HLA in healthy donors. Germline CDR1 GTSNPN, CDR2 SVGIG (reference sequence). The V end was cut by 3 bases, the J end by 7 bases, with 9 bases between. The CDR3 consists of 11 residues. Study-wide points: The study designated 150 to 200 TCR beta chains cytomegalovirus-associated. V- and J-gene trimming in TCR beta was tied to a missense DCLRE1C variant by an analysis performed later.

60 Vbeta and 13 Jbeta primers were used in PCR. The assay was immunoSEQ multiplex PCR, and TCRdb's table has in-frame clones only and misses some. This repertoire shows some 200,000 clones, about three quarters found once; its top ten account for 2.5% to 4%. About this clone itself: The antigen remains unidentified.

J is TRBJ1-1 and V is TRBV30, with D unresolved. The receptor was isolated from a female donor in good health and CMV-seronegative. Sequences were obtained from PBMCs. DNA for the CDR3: TGTGCCTGGAGGAACGAGGGTGAAGCTTTCTTT. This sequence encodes CAWRNEGEAFF.